This T cell receptor beta chain was sequenced in a study of regulatory T cells in long-lasting Graves disease. Background on the study: Under 3 months of antithyroid drugs had been taken by newly diagnosed Graves' patients.

Study-wide results and limits: Persistent disease was characterized by preferential usage of TRBV28, TRBJ1-2 and TRBJ2-5.

Time point reported: newly diagnosed GD, antithyroid drugs for less than 3 months. Researchers made the TCR library from RNA that was extracted from PBMCs. J was trimmed by 8 bases and V by 5 bases; bases with no gene match: 4. The CDR3 extends over 12 amino acids. The germline gives CDR1 SEHNR, CDR2 FQNEAQ (reference sequence). This clonotype was seen a handful of times. Its antigen is as yet unknown. The authors built TCR beta libraries using iRepertoire HTBI primers and Arm-PCR of CDR3 regions. One entry per CDR3 protein, called by TCRdb with MiXCR from the multiplex PCR reads. The sample has around 250,000 distinct CDR3 sequences; roughly 18% are singletons. The same sample was also used in a study of T cells in Graves' hyperthyroidism and ophthalmopathy. According to that study: The TCR CDR3 first-round RT-PCR relied on the HTBI primer set.

The sequencing used peripheral blood mononuclear cells (PBMCs), collected at new diagnosis, from a patient treated with antithyroid drugs. The genes are TRBV7-9 and TRBJ1-2; 8 positions agree with TRBD1. This TCR derives from a woman aged 25 to 39 with Graves disease. In nucleotides, the CDR3 is TGTGCCAGCAGCACCGACAGGGGAGGCTACACCTTC. It is translated as CASSTDRGGYTF.